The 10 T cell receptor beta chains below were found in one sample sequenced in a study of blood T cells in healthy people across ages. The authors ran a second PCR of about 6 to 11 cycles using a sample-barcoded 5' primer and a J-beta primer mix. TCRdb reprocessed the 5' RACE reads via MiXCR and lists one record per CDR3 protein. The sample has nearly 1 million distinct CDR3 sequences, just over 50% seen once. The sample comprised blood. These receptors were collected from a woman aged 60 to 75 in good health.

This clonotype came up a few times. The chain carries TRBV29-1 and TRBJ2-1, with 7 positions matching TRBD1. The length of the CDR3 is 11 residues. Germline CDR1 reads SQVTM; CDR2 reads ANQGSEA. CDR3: CSHSTGVEQFF. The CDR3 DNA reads TGCAGTCACTCCACAGGGGTAGAGCAGTTCTTC.

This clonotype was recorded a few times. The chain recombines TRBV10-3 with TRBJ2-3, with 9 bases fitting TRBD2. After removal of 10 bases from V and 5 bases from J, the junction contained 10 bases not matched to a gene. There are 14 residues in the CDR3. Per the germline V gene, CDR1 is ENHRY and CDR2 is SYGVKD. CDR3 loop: CASALAGVGDTQYF. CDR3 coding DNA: TGTGCCAGCGCCTTAGCGGGAGTGGGAGATACGCAGTATTTT.

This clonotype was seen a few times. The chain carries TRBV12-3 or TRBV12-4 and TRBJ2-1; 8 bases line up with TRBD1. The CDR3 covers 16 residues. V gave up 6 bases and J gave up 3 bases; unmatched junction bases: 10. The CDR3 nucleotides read TGTGCCAGCAGGACGGGGACAGGCCAGGGCTACAATGAGCAGTTCTTC. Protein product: CASRTGTGQGYNEQFF.

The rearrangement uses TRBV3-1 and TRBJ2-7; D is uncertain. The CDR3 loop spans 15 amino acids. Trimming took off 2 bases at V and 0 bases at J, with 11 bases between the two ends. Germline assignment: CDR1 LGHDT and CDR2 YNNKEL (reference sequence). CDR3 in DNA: TGTGCCAGCAGCCAACTCCTATACCTCTCCTACGAGCAGTACTTC. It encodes CASSQLLYLSYEQYF.

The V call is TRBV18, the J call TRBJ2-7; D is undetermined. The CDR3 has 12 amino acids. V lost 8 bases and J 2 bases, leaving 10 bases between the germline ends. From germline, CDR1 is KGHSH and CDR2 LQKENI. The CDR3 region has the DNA TGTGCCAGCCACGCATGGACCTACGAGCAGTACTTC. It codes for CASHAWTYEQYF.

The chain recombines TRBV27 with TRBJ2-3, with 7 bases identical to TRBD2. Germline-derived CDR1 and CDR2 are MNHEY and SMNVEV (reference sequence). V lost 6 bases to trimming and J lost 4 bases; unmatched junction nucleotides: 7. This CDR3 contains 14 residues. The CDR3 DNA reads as TGTGCCAGCAGCCCCGGGAGGCGGGCAGATACGCAGTATTTT. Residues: CASSPGRRADTQYF.

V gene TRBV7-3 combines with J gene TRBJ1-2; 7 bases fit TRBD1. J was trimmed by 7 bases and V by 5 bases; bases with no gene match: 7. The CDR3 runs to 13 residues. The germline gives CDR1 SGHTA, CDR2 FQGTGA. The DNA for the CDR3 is TGTGCCAGCAGCGACAGACAGGGAGGTGGCTACACCTTC. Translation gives CASSDRQGGGYTF.

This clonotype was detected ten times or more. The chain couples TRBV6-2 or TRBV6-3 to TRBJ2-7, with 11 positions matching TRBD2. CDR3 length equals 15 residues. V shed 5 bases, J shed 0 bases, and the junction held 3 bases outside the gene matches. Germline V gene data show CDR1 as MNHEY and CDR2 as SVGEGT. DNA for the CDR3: TGTGCCAGCAGTCTAGCGGGAGGAAACTCCTACGAGCAGTACTTC. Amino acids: CASSLAGGNSYEQYF.

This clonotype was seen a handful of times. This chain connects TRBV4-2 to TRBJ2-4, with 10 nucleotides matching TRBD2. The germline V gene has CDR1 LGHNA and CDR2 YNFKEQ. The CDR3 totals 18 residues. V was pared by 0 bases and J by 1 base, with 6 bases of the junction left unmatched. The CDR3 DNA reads TGTGCCAGCAGCCAAGACCTAGCGGGAGTGGGTGCCAAAAACATTCAGTACTTC. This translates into CASSQDLAGVGAKNIQYF.

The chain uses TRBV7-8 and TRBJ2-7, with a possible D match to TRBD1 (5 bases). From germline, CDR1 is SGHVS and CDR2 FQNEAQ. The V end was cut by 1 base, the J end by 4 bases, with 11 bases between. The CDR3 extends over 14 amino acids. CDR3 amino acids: CASSLDTGSYEQYF. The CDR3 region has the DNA TGTGCCAGCAGCTTAGACACAGGTTCGTACGAGCAGTACTTC. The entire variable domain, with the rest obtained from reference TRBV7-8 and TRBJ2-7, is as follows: GAGVSQSPRYKVAKRGQDVALRCDPISGHVSLFWYQQALGQGPEFLTYFQNEAQLDKSGLPSDRFFAERPEGSVSTLKIQRTQQEDSAVYLCASSLDTGSYEQYFGPGTRLTVT.